Shown below are 17 T cell receptor beta chains from a single sample sequenced in a study of cytomegalovirus exposure and HLA in healthy donors. Assay used: immunoSEQ multiplex PCR; TCRdb lists only in-frame clones, some missing. Of tens of thousands of clones detected, 85% to 95% appear once; the ten largest clones hold around 0.69%. Sequenced: PBMCs. The receptor source for this set is a woman between 18 and 29 years old in good health and CMV-seronegative.

The V gene is TRBV7-2, the J gene TRBJ1-1; D not resolved. The CDR3 runs to 12 residues. Trimming took off 4 bases at V and 9 bases at J, with 12 bases between the two ends. Germline V lookup: CDR1 SGHTA, CDR2 FQGNSA. This CDR3 reads CASSSPGNKAFF. DNA of the CDR3: TGTGCCAGCAGCTCACCAGGAAATAAAGCTTTCTTT.

This chain uses TRBV6-5 with TRBJ1-2, with 7 bases lining up with TRBD1. With 6 bases clipped from V and 7 bases from J, the junction kept 11 bases outside the gene matches. The CDR3 sequence is 14 residues long. Germline CDR1 reads MNHEY; CDR2 reads SVGAGI. The CDR3 DNA follows: TGTGCCAGCAGCCAGACGACAGGGCGATTTGGCTACACCTTC. It encodes CASSQTTGRFGYTF.

This clone showed up just once. This rearrangement joins TRBV27 to TRBJ2-7; D is unclear. CDR3 length: 12 amino acids. Germline V gene data show CDR1 as MNHEY and CDR2 as SMNVEV (reference sequence). V was pared by 9 bases and J by 4 bases, with 13 bases between. The CDR3 region is CASSNLGYEQYF. As DNA, the CDR3 is TGTGCCAGTTCCAATCTCGGGTACGAGCAGTACTTC.

The chain links TRBV5-1 to TRBJ2-7; the D gene is possibly TRBD2 (6 bases). With 0 bases removed from V and 7 bases from J, the gap between germline ends came to 20 bases. Germline V gene lookup returns CDR1 SGHRS and CDR2 YFSETQ. The CDR3 is 16 residues long. CDR3 amino acids: CASSLAEGTGVGEQYF. The CDR3 DNA reads TGCGCCAGCAGCTTGGCCGAAGGGACTGGGGTGGGGGAGCAGTACTTC.

This chain links TRBV9 with TRBJ2-2, with 15 bases fitting TRBD2. Germline V gives CDR1 SGDLS, CDR2 YYNGEE. The CDR3 runs to 18 residues. V was clipped by 3 bases and J by 5 bases; unmatched bases: 8. The CDR3 nucleotides read TGTGCCAGCAGCGGGGCCGGTGGACTAGCGGGAGGGACCGGGGAGCTGTTTTTT. Protein product: CASSGAGGLAGGTGELFF.

The rearrangement links TRBV5-6 to TRBJ1-4; D is ambiguous. From germline, CDR1 is SGHDT and CDR2 YYEEEE. V was shortened by 4 bases and J by 8 bases, with 15 bases between the two germline ends. This CDR3 contains 14 residues. Here the CDR3 DNA reads TGTGCCAGCAGCGTGACGTCCGGGGTCGAAAAACTGTTTTTT. It encodes CASSVTSGVEKLFF. The full variable domain, with the rest looked up from reference TRBV5-6 and TRBJ1-4, is DAGVTQSPTHLIKTRGQQVTLRCSPKSGHDTVSWYQQALGQGPQFIFQYYEEEERQRGNFPDRFSGHQFPNYSSELNVNALLLGDSALYLCASSVTSGVEKLFFGSGTQLSVL.

V usage is TRBV7-9 and J usage is TRBJ2-7; D gene ambiguous. The germline V gene encodes CDR1 SEHNR and CDR2 FQNEAQ (reference sequence). V was shortened by 3 bases and J by 4 bases, with 7 bases between the two germline ends. The length of the CDR3 is 12 residues. CDR3: CASSFTVYEQYF. The CDR3, as DNA: TGTGCCAGCAGCTTCACAGTGTACGAGCAGTACTTC.

This clone occurred once. This chain links TRBV19 with TRBJ1-2; D call uncertain. V lost 4 bases, J lost 4 bases, and 7 bases lay in between. CDR3 length equals 12 residues. The germline gives CDR1 LNHDA, CDR2 SQIVND (reference sequence). The CDR3 region is CASSRAGYGYTF. CDR3 nucleotides: TGTGCCAGTAGTAGGGCAGGCTATGGCTACACCTTC.

This chain joins TRBV5-6 and TRBJ1-3, with D possibly TRBD1 on 5 matching bases. The CDR3 runs to 14 residues. V was pared by 4 bases and J by 5 bases, with 13 bases between. Germline CDR1 SGHDT, CDR2 YYEEEE. The CDR3 protein is CASSLRGARNTIYF. The DNA for the CDR3 is TGTGCCAGCAGCCTGCGCGGGGCGCGAAACACCATATATTTT.

This clone has just one count. The chain has TRBV4-3 and TRBJ2-2; TRBD1 agrees at 8 bases. J lost 4 bases, V lost 6 bases, and 10 bases had no gene match. The germline V gene encodes CDR1 LGHNA and CDR2 YSLEER. The CDR3 consists of 16 residues. CDR3 sequence: CASSPGQGYSTGELFF. The CDR3 DNA is TGCGCCAGCAGTCCCGGACAGGGATATTCCACCGGGGAGCTGTTTTTT.

V usage is TRBV20-1 and J usage is TRBJ2-7, with no clear D. V shed 6 bases and J shed 2 bases, with 8 bases lying between them. The CDR3 is 11 residues long. Germline values: CDR1 DFQATT, CDR2 SNEGSKA (reference sequence). CDR3 in DNA: TGCAGTGCACTATTCGCCTACGAGCAGTACTTC. Protein: CSALFAYEQYF.

The V and J genes are TRBV4-1 and TRBJ2-1; a possible D gene is TRBD1 (6 bases). V lost 3 bases, J lost 5 bases, and 14 bases lay in between. CDR3 length equals 15 residues. The V gene's germline CDR1 is MGHRA and CDR2 YSYEKL. The CDR3 nucleotides read TGCGCCAGCAGCCAGTTTTACAGGGAAAACAATGAGCAGTTCTTC. Translation: CASSQFYRENNEQFF.

The chain combines TRBV4-1 with TRBJ1-2; D is undetermined. Germline CDR1 MGHRA, CDR2 YSYEKL. V was shortened by 4 bases and J by 4 bases, with 13 bases between the two germline ends. The CDR3 is made up of 14 amino acids. CDR3 residues: CASSPGGTSYGYTF. CDR3 nucleotide sequence: TGCGCCAGCAGCCCGGGAGGCACGAGCTATGGCTACACCTTC.

This clone appeared a single time. The chain uses TRBV19 and TRBJ1-2; D is unresolved. CDR1 and CDR2 (germline): LNHDA, SQIVND (reference sequence). CDR3 length equals 16 residues. Trimming removed 6 bases from V and 8 bases from J, with 25 bases in between. CDR3 sequence (DNA): TGTGCCAGTAGACCACTTACAAAACACGGAGCGGGGGGCTACACCTTC. Translated, it gives CASRPLTKHGAGGYTF.

In nucleotides, the CDR3 is TGCGCCAGCAGCCAGGACCTCGCCGGGGGAGGCATTCAGTACTTC. It encodes CASSQDLAGGGIQYF. This chain uses TRBV4-3 with TRBJ2-4; maybe TRBD2 (6 bases). V was pared by 3 bases and J by 9 bases, with 18 bases between. The CDR3 runs to 15 residues. Germline CDR1 and CDR2: LGHNA and YSLEER.

J is TRBJ2-7 and V is TRBV14; unclear D gene. The CDR3 spans 13 residues. V was cut by 2 bases and J by 4 bases, with 9 bases left in between. The germline CDR1 and CDR2 sequences are SGHDN and FVKESK. In nucleotides, the CDR3 is TGTGCCAGCAGCCAATTGAGCCTATACGAGCAGTACTTC. Protein product: CASSQLSLYEQYF.

The V call is TRBV11-2, the J call TRBJ1-2; D call uncertain. The CDR3 totals 15 residues. V gave up 4 bases and J gave up 6 bases, with 18 bases separating them. Germline CDR1 reads SGHAT; CDR2 reads FQNNGV. The CDR3 protein is CASSSPRRASDGYTF. The CDR3 nucleotides are TGTGCCAGCAGCTCCCCCAGGAGGGCGAGCGATGGCTACACCTTC.